This TCR beta chain was identified during a study of OX40 agonist ivuxolimab in advanced cancers. Deletions cut 2 bases from V and 0 bases from J, with 8 bases between. CDR3 length: 14 residues. Germline CDR1 and CDR2: MDHEN and SYDVKM. Clones were sequenced by immunoSEQ multiplex PCR, and TCRdb holds only the in-frame ones, with some missing. The table lists fewer than 75,000 clones, around nine tenths of them singletons. The receptor was isolated from an adult with an advanced solid tumor such as melanoma, head and neck, liver or kidney cancer. Sequences were derived from CD4+ or CD8+ T cells sorted from blood, sampled in a trial of the OX40 agonist ivuxolimab. This chain uses TRBV28 with TRBJ2-7; the D gene is possibly TRBD1 (5 bases). CDR3 loop: CASSLGAPSYEQYF. DNA for the CDR3: TGTGCCAGCAGTTTAGGGGCACCCTCCTACGAGCAGTACTTC.